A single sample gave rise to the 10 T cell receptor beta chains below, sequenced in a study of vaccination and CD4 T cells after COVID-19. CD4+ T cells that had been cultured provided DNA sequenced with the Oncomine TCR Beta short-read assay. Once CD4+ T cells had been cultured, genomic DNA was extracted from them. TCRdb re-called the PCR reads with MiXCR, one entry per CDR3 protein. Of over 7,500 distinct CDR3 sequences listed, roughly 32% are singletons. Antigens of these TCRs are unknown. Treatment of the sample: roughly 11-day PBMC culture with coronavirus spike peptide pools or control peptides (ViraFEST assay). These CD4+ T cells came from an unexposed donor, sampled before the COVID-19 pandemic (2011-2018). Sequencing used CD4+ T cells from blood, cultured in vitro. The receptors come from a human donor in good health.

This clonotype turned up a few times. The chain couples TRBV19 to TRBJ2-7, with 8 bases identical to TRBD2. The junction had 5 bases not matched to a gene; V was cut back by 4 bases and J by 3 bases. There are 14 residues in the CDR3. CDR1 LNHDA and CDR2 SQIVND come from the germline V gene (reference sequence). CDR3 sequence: CASSTRLARYEQYF. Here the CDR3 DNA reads TGTGCCAGTAGTACCCGACTAGCGCGCTACGAGCAGTACTTC.

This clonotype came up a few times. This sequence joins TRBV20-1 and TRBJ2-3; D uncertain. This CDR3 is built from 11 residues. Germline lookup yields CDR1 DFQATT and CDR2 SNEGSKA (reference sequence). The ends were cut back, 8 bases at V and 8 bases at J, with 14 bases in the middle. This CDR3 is CSTVKGVTQYF. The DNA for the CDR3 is TGCAGTACGGTGAAGGGCGTTACGCAGTATTTT.

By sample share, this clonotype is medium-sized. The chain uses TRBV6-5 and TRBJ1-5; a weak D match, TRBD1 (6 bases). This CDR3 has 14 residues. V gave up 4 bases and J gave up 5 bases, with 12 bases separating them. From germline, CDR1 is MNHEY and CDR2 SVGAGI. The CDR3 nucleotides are TGTGCCAGCAGTTTCTTACAGGGCGATCAGCCCCAGCATTTT. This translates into CASSFLQGDQPQHF.

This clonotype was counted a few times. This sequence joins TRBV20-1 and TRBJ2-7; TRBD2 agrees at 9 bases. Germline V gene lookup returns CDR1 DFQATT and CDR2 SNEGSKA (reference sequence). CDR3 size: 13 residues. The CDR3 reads CILAGAPPGEQYF. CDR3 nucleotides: TGCATTTTAGCGGGAGCTCCCCCGGGCGAGCAGTACTTC.

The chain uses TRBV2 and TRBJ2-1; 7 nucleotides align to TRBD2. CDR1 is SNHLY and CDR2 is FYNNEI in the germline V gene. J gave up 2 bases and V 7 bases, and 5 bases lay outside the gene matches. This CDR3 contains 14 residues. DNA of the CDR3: TGTGCCAGCAAGCGGGACGTCCCCTACAATGAGCAGTTCTTC. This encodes CASKRDVPYNEQFF.

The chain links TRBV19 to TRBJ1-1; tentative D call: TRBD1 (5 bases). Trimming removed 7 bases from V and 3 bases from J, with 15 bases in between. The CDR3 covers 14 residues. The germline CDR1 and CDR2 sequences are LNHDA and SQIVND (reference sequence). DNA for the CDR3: TGTGCCAGTAAAGGGGAAAGAATGGACACTGAAGCTTTCTTT. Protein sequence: CASKGERMDTEAFF.

The CDR3 is CSALAGTYNEQFF. The CDR3 coding sequence is TGCAGTGCTCTAGCGGGGACCTACAATGAGCAGTTCTTC. The V and J genes are TRBV20-1 and TRBJ2-1; 9 bases align to TRBD2. CDR3 length: 13 residues. The J segment lost 2 bases and the V segment lost 5 bases, leaving 1 base of the junction unmatched. CDR1 is DFQATT and CDR2 is SNEGSKA in the germline V gene (reference sequence).

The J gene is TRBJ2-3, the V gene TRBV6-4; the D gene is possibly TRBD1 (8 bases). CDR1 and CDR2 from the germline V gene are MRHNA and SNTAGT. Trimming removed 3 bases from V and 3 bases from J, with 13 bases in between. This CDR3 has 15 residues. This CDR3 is CASSEAQGGTDTQYF. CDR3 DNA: TGTGCCAGCAGTGAAGCACAGGGGGGGACAGATACGCAGTATTTT.

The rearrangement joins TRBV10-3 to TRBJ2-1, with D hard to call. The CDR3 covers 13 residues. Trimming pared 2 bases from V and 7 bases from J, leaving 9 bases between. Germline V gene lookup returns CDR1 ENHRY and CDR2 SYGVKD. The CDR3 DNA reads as TGTGCCATCAGTGAGGGGTTGGGGAATGAGCAGTTCTTC. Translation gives CAISEGLGNEQFF.

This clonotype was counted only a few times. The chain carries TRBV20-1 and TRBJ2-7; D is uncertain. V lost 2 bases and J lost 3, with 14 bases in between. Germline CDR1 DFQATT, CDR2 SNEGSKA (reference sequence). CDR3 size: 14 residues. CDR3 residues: CSARKDAGRYEQYF. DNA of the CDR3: TGCAGTGCTAGAAAGGATGCAGGTCGCTACGAGCAGTACTTC.